These 9 T cell receptor beta chains came from one sample sequenced in a study of T cell responses to AZD1222 COVID-19 vaccine. Measured with immunoSEQ multiplex PCR; TCRdb has only the in-frame clones, and not every one. The table shows under 150,000 clones, with around 90% occurring only once. Sequencing was performed on peripheral blood, taken 28 days after the second AZD1222 dose. Receptors originate from an adult who received the AZD1222 COVID-19 vaccine.

The CDR3 sequence: CASSYTTSGAYNEQFF. The CDR3 nucleotides are TGCGCCAGCAGCTACACGACTAGCGGGGCTTACAATGAGCAGTTCTTC. This rearrangement joins TRBV5-1 to TRBJ2-1, with TRBD2 matching over 11 bases. Germline V gene lookup returns CDR1 SGHRS and CDR2 YFSETQ. This CDR3 is 16 amino acids long. J was trimmed by 4 bases and V by 3 bases; bases with no gene match: 6.

The chain has TRBV28 and TRBJ1-1; 8 bases match TRBD1. J gave up 4 bases and V 7 bases, and 11 bases lay outside the gene matches. The germline V gene has CDR1 MDHEN and CDR2 SYDVKM. The CDR3 totals 15 residues. The CDR3 spells CASTNQQGATTEAFF. The CDR3 DNA sequence: TGTGCCAGCACTAACCAGCAGGGGGCGACCACTGAAGCTTTCTTT.

CDR3 sequence reads: CASSGNRGTLDNSPLHF. For the CDR3, the DNA is TGTGCCAGCAGTGGTAACAGGGGGACTCTGGATAATTCACCCCTCCACTTT. The V and J genes are TRBV6-1 and TRBJ1-6, with 8 bases that match TRBD1. The CDR3 covers 17 residues. V shed 4 bases and J 5 bases; nucleotides not matched to a gene: 10. CDR1 is MNHNS, CDR2 SASEGT, per germline.

The chain employs TRBV7-6 and TRBJ1-1, with D possibly matching TRBD1 (5 bases). V lost 1 base to trimming and J lost 5 bases, with 8 bases between them. The CDR3 contains 13 residues. Germline CDR1 and CDR2: SGHVS and FNYEAQ. DNA of the CDR3: TGTGCCAGCAGCTTAGGGGAGGGGACTGAAGCTTTCTTT. As protein: CASSLGEGTEAFF.

This chain joins TRBV7-2 and TRBJ2-5; D assignment may be TRBD1 or TRBD2 (5 bases each). The germline V gene encodes CDR1 SGHTA and CDR2 FQGNSA. V shed 4 bases and J shed 5 bases, with 11 bases lying between them. The CDR3 is made up of 13 amino acids. Here the CDR3 DNA reads TGTGCCAGCAGCTCGGGACCGCGGGAGACCCAGTACTTC. It encodes CASSSGPRETQYF.

The rearrangement uses TRBV5-1 and TRBJ2-2; D is ambiguous. V gave up 2 bases and J gave up 5 bases, with 10 bases separating them. The CDR3 loop spans 14 amino acids. Germline CDR1 is SGHRS and CDR2 is YFSETQ. Written as DNA, the CDR3 is TGCGCCAGCAGCTTCACCCTGGGGACCGGGGAGCTGTTTTTT. Translation: CASSFTLGTGELFF.

J is TRBJ1-3 and V is TRBV14; possibly TRBD1 for D (6 bases). Germline CDR1 SGHDN, CDR2 FVKESK. V gave up 4 bases and J gave up 4 bases, with 20 bases separating them. This CDR3 comprises 17 residues. CDR3 nucleotides: TGTGCCAGCAGCCTCCTCGGATCAACAGGGTCAGGAAACACCATATATTTT. Encoded protein: CASSLLGSTGSGNTIYF.

This chain joins TRBV10-3 and TRBJ1-6; D remains ambiguous. The germline V gene has CDR1 ENHRY and CDR2 SYGVKD. V was shortened by 2 bases and J by 5 bases, with 4 bases between the two germline ends. This CDR3 comprises 13 residues. CDR3 loop: CAISEANNSPLHF. The CDR3 region has the DNA TGTGCCATCAGTGAGGCAAATAATTCACCCCTCCACTTT.

The rearrangement uses TRBV6-1 and TRBJ1-5; TRBD1 agrees at 9 bases. The germline V gene has CDR1 MNHNS and CDR2 SASEGT. V gave up 4 bases and J gave up 4 bases; unmatched junction bases: 2. The CDR3 has 14 amino acids. For the CDR3, the DNA is TGTGCCAGCAGTGCCGGGACAGGGAATCAGCCCCAGCATTTT. Amino acid sequence: CASSAGTGNQPQHF.